This passage covers 30 T cell receptor beta chains from one sample sequenced in a study of blood T cell repertoires in COVID-19. The method was immunoSEQ multiplex PCR; TCRdb's version includes in-frame clones alone and lacks a portion of them. Of approximately 100,000 clones listed, about 85% are singletons. Sequencing was carried out using peripheral blood. The receptors come from a human donor in a cohort sampled during active COVID-19.

V usage is TRBV5-6 and J usage is TRBJ2-5; possibly TRBD1 for D (5 bases). The ends were cut back, 0 bases at V and 5 bases at J, with 5 bases in the middle. This CDR3 is built from 12 residues. Germline V CDR1 and CDR2: SGHDT, YYEEEE. The DNA for the CDR3 is TGTGCCAGCAGCTTGGAGGGGGAGACCCAGTACTTC. Its protein product is CASSLEGETQYF. The full variable domain, with the rest looked up from reference TRBV5-6 and TRBJ2-5, is DAGVTQSPTHLIKTRGQQVTLRCSPKSGHDTVSWYQQALGQGPQFIFQYYEEEERQRGNFPDRFSGHQFPNYSSELNVNALLLGDSALYLCASSLEGETQYFGPGTRLLVL.

The J gene is TRBJ1-1, the V gene TRBV20-1, with D tentatively TRBD1 (5 bases). Germline lookup yields CDR1 DFQATT and CDR2 SNEGSKA (reference sequence). This CDR3 region has 15 residues. Trimming took off 3 bases at V and 4 bases at J, with 18 bases between the two ends. The CDR3: CSASQDINLGTEAFF. In nucleotides, the CDR3 is TGCAGTGCTAGTCAGGACATAAATTTGGGCACTGAAGCTTTCTTT.

The chain combines TRBV19 with TRBJ1-3, with D unresolved. V was cut by 6 bases and J by 5 bases, with 14 bases left in between. Germline CDR1 is LNHDA and CDR2 is SQIVND (reference sequence). This CDR3 region has 14 residues. The CDR3 DNA sequence: TGTGCCAGTAGCCCGGAGGTCACTCGAAACACCATATATTTT. Protein: CASSPEVTRNTIYF.

The chain couples TRBV5-1 to TRBJ2-7; TRBD1 agrees at 7 bases. The ends lost 0 bases at V and 7 bases at J; junction bases unmatched: 10. The CDR3 contains 15 residues. Germline assignment: CDR1 SGHRS and CDR2 YFSETQ. This chain's CDR3 is CASSLAQGGATEQYF. The CDR3 DNA reads as TGCGCCAGCAGCTTGGCACAAGGGGGCGCAACAGAGCAGTACTTC. Supplemented by reference TRBV5-1 and TRBJ2-7, the full variable domain reads KAGVTQTPRYLIKTRGQQVTLSCSPISGHRSVSWYQQTPGQGLQFLFEYFSETQRNKGNFPGRFSGRQFSNSRSEMNVSTLELGDSALYLCASSLAQGGATEQYFGPGTRLTVT.

This chain uses TRBV27 with TRBJ2-1; 13 nucleotides match TRBD2. The V and J ends lost 9 bases and 8 bases, in that order; junction bases with no gene match: 10. This CDR3 has 15 amino acids. Germline lookup yields CDR1 MNHEY and CDR2 SMNVEV (reference sequence). The DNA for the CDR3 is TGTGCCAGTAGGGCCGGGACTAGCGGGATAGATGAGCAGTTCTTC. Translated, it gives CASRAGTSGIDEQFF.

The chain uses TRBV7-2 and TRBJ1-5; 12 nucleotides line up with TRBD1. The CDR3 is 16 amino acids. Germline CDR1 and CDR2: SGHTA and FQGNSA. After removal of 5 bases from V and 6 bases from J, the junction contained 8 bases not matched to a gene. CDR3 region: CASSPPGQGAGQPQHF. CDR3 in DNA: TGTGCCAGCAGCCCCCCGGGACAGGGGGCAGGTCAGCCCCAGCATTTT.

This chain joins TRBV5-1 and TRBJ1-4; maybe TRBD1 (5 bases). The CDR3 contains 15 residues. Trimming pared 3 bases from V and 5 bases from J, leaving 14 bases between. CDR1 is SGHRS and CDR2 is YFSETQ in the germline V gene. The CDR3 region is CASSWQGLENEKLFF. The CDR3 DNA reads as TGCGCCAGCAGCTGGCAGGGTTTGGAGAATGAAAAACTGTTTTTT.

The V gene is TRBV3-1 (or the pseudogene TRBV3-2), the J gene TRBJ2-7, with D perhaps matching TRBD1 (6 bases). The ends were cut back, 4 bases at V and 2 bases at J, with 15 bases in the middle. The CDR3 extends over 15 amino acids. The germline gives CDR1 LGHDT, CDR2 YNNKEL (reference sequence). CDR3 sequence reads: CASSLQGGPAYEQYF. The CDR3 nucleotides read TGTGCCAGCAGCCTACAAGGGGGACCCGCCTACGAGCAGTACTTC.

This chain uses TRBV10-3 with TRBJ2-7, with D possibly being TRBD2 (6 bases). V was pared by 6 bases and J by 0 bases, with 12 bases between. This CDR3 spans 14 amino acids. The germline V gene encodes CDR1 ENHRY and CDR2 SYGVKD. CDR3 coding DNA: TGTGCCATCAGCAAGGACGGGAGCTCCTACGAGCAGTACTTC. As protein: CAISKDGSSYEQYF.

V gene TRBV19 combines with J gene TRBJ2-1; a possible D gene is TRBD1 (6 bases). CDR1 LNHDA and CDR2 SQIVND come from the germline V gene (reference sequence). This CDR3 has 17 residues. Trimming left V 4 bases short and J 9 bases short, with 25 bases between. The CDR3 here is CASSKGVVDAGAGEQFF. The DNA of the CDR3 is TGTGCCAGTAGTAAGGGGGTTGTGGACGCGGGTGCTGGTGAGCAGTTCTTC.

The chain employs TRBV25-1 and TRBJ2-1; 7 nucleotides match TRBD1. CDR3 length: 14 residues. V lost 3 bases, J lost 4 bases, and 3 bases stayed unmatched. Germline CDR1 MGHDK, CDR2 SYGVNS. The CDR3 DNA reads TGTGCCAGCAGTGAGGACAGGCGGTACAATGAGCAGTTCTTC. Residues: CASSEDRRYNEQFF.

This chain links TRBV4-2 with TRBJ2-1, with D hard to call. The CDR3 has 16 amino acids. Per germline, CDR1 LGHNA and CDR2 YNFKEQ. V shed 0 bases and J shed 1 base, with 10 bases lying between them. CDR3 amino acids: CASSQELSLSYNEQFF. The CDR3 coding sequence is TGTGCCAGCAGCCAAGAACTGTCCCTTTCCTACAATGAGCAGTTCTTC.

J is TRBJ1-3 and V is TRBV7-3, with D possibly matching TRBD1 (6 bases). The ends were cut back, 5 bases at V and 3 bases at J, with 8 bases in the middle. The V gene's germline CDR1 is SGHTA and CDR2 FQGTGA. The CDR3 is 13 amino acids. CDR3 in amino acids: CASSTQGGNTIYF. In nucleotides, the CDR3 is TGTGCCAGCAGCACACAGGGTGGAAACACCATATATTTT.

The V gene is TRBV7-2, the J gene TRBJ2-7, with D possibly TRBD2 on 6 matching bases. The germline V and J ends were trimmed by 4 bases and 5 bases, with 15 bases remaining between them. Per the germline V gene, CDR1 is SGHTA and CDR2 is FQGNSA. The CDR3 runs 14 residues. CDR3 sequence: CASSWRGRMDEQYF. In DNA form, the CDR3 reads TGTGCCAGCAGCTGGAGGGGAAGGATGGACGAGCAGTACTTC.

This clone was seen a single time. V usage is TRBV10-3 and J usage is TRBJ2-3, with 8 bases identical to TRBD1. This CDR3 is built from 13 residues. The ends lost 6 bases at V and 4 bases at J; junction bases unmatched: 3. The germline gives CDR1 ENHRY, CDR2 SYGVKD. CDR3 sequence: CAISQGAPDTQYF. CDR3 coding DNA: TGTGCCATCAGCCAGGGGGCCCCAGATACGCAGTATTTT.

The chain recombines TRBV3-1 (or the pseudogene TRBV3-2) with TRBJ1-1; no reliable D call. This CDR3 contains 16 residues. V was cut by 0 bases and J by 5 bases, with 16 bases left in between. CDR1 is LGHDT, CDR2 YNNKEL, per germline (reference sequence). In nucleotides, the CDR3 is TGTGCCAGCAGCCAAGACACGGGTTATCGAGGGACTGAAGCTTTCTTT. Protein: CASSQDTGYRGTEAFF.

V gene TRBV5-8 combines with J gene TRBJ2-3, with TRBD1 identical over 8 bases. Germline loops: CDR1 SGHTS, CDR2 YDEGEE. CDR3 length: 14 amino acids. The trim removed 4 bases at V and 2 bases at J, leaving 3 bases unmatched. In DNA form, the CDR3 reads TGTGCCAGCAGCCTGGGACAGGACACAGATACGCAGTATTTT. It translates to CASSLGQDTDTQYF.

In its sample, this clone was seen many times. The chain carries TRBV10-3 and TRBJ1-2; the match to TRBD1 covers 10 bases. Germline-derived CDR1 and CDR2 are ENHRY and SYGVKD. Trimming at V came to 3 bases and at J to 5 bases, leaving 9 bases not matched to a gene. This CDR3 region has 16 residues. The CDR3 sequence: CAISDPGQGIGYGYTF. CDR3 DNA sequence: TGTGCCATCAGTGACCCGGGACAGGGGATTGGTTATGGCTACACCTTC.

This clone was seen once. Sequence at one end of the junction differs from germline and may be a read error. The chain uses TRBV7-7 and TRBJ2-3; D unclear. Germline CDR1 SSHAT, CDR2 FNYEAQ (reference sequence). The CDR3 contains 15 residues. The CDR3 protein is CASSPGLMLTDTQYF. CDR3 nucleotides: TGTGCTAGCAGCCCCGGTCTAATGCTTACAGATACGCAGTATTTT.

V is TRBV7-9 and J is TRBJ2-7, with D possibly being TRBD1 (5 bases). Germline V CDR1 and CDR2: SEHNR, FQNEAQ (reference sequence). The CDR3 totals 15 residues. The V gene lost 0 bases and the J gene lost 7 bases, with 16 bases spanning the gap. The CDR3 reads CASSLAGQGGVEQYF. CDR3 in DNA: TGTGCCAGCAGCTTAGCGGGGCAGGGTGGAGTGGAGCAGTACTTC.

The V call is TRBV4-2, the J call TRBJ1-3; TRBD1 matches 9 bases. V lost 0 bases, J lost 2 bases, and 5 bases stayed unmatched. This CDR3 spans 17 amino acids. The V gene's germline CDR1 is LGHNA and CDR2 YNFKEQ. CDR3 DNA sequence: TGTGCCAGCAGCCAAGAAGACAGGGGGGCGGCTGGAAACACCATATATTTT. Protein: CASSQEDRGAAGNTIYF.

The chain is built from TRBV3-1 (or the pseudogene TRBV3-2) and TRBJ2-7, with a weak D call TRBD2 (6 bases). This CDR3 comprises 12 residues. Trimming left V 8 bases short and J 6 bases short, with 14 bases between. Germline V CDR1 and CDR2: LGHDT, YNNKEL (reference sequence). The chain's CDR3 is CASLRAGCEQYF. CDR3 nucleotide sequence: TGTGCCAGCCTCCGCGCGGGGTGCGAGCAGTACTTC.

A single count supports this clone. The chain employs TRBV2 and TRBJ1-1; no reliable D call. Trimming shortened V by 2 bases and J by 3 bases, and 7 bases separated the two germline ends. CDR1 and CDR2 (germline): SNHLY, FYNNEI. The CDR3 spans 13 residues. The chain's CDR3 is CASSETGYTEAFF. The DNA for the CDR3 is TGTGCCAGCAGTGAAACGGGGTACACTGAAGCTTTCTTT.

The chain joins TRBV5-1 to TRBJ2-2; 7 nucleotides match TRBD1. The germline V gene has CDR1 SGHRS and CDR2 YFSETQ. This CDR3 region has 15 residues. V lost 4 bases and J lost 1; bases outside the gene matches: 4. The DNA of the CDR3 is TGCGCCAGCAGCGCTCGGACAGGGAACACCGGGGAGCTGTTTTTT. Translating it yields CASSARTGNTGELFF. Full variable domain (rest looked up from reference TRBV5-1 and TRBJ2-2): KAGVTQTPRYLIKTRGQQVTLSCSPISGHRSVSWYQQTPGQGLQFLFEYFSETQRNKGNFPGRFSGRQFSNSRSEMNVSTLELGDSALYLCASSARTGNTGELFFGEGSRLTVL.

The rearrangement uses TRBV29-1 and TRBJ2-4; a possible D gene is TRBD1 (5 bases). Looked up from germline, CDR1 is SQVTM and CDR2 is ANQGSEA. V was pared by 7 bases and J by 7 bases, with 20 bases between. This CDR3 contains 14 residues. CDR3 residues: CSGMTDPLRNIQYF. In DNA form, the CDR3 reads TGCAGCGGGATGACAGATCCCCTTAGGAACATTCAGTACTTC.

The chain links TRBV3-1 (or the pseudogene TRBV3-2) to TRBJ2-1, with 8 bases aligning to TRBD2. Losses at the gene ends were 5 bases for V and 2 bases for J; bases not matched to a gene: 5. The CDR3 is 15 amino acids. Germline CDR1 is LGHDT and CDR2 is YNNKEL (reference sequence). The CDR3 reads CASSATSGTYNEQFF. DNA for the CDR3: TGTGCCAGCAGCGCCACTAGCGGAACCTACAATGAGCAGTTCTTC.

The genes are TRBV29-1 and TRBJ1-4; 11 bases agree with TRBD1. The CDR3 extends over 15 amino acids. V lost 8 bases, J lost 1 base, and 6 bases stayed unmatched. From germline, CDR1 is SQVTM and CDR2 ANQGSEA. CDR3 loop: CSIGTGGVTNEKLFF. The DNA of the CDR3 is TGCAGCATCGGGACAGGGGGAGTAACTAATGAAAAACTGTTTTTT.

This rearrangement joins TRBV12-3 or TRBV12-4 to TRBJ2-2; D call uncertain. The CDR3 has 13 amino acids. Trimming stripped 0 bases from V and 4 bases from J, with 3 bases between. The CDR3 is CASSLASTGELFF. CDR3 nucleotide sequence: TGTGCCAGCAGTTTAGCCTCCACCGGGGAGCTGTTTTTT.

This chain uses TRBV2 with TRBJ2-5; TRBD1 might be the D (7 bases). Germline lookup yields CDR1 SNHLY and CDR2 FYNNEI. This CDR3 is 15 amino acids long. V dropped 1 base and J dropped 4 bases, with 13 bases sitting between them. CDR3 DNA: TGTGCCAGCAGTGAAGGAAGGGGGCGGGGAGAGACCCAGTACTTC. Its translation: CASSEGRGRGETQYF.

J is TRBJ2-7 and V is TRBV3-1 (or the pseudogene TRBV3-2), with D perhaps matching TRBD1 (5 bases). The CDR3 extends over 13 amino acids. Germline CDR1 is LGHDT and CDR2 is YNNKEL (reference sequence). The V gene lost 1 base and the J gene lost 4 bases, with 8 bases spanning the gap. The CDR3 DNA is TGTGCCAGCAGCCAAGCAGGGCAGTACGAGCAGTACTTC. Translated, it gives CASSQAGQYEQYF.